This T cell receptor (beta chain) comes out of a study of blood T cell repertoires in COVID-19. This clone was recorded once. Produced via immunoSEQ multiplex PCR; TCRdb's table is partial and in-frame only. The sample shows 330,000 or so clones, roughly 90% of them seen only once. Germline V gene lookup returns CDR1 SGHRS and CDR2 YFSETQ. The ends were cut back, 3 bases at V and 4 bases at J, with 8 bases in the middle. The CDR3 runs 13 residues. The clonotype originates from a woman in her thirties who had been exposed to COVID-19. The V call is TRBV5-1, the J call TRBJ1-5, with D possibly being TRBD1 (6 bases). The material sequenced was PBMCs or T cells enriched from blood (not recorded which). The CDR3 spells CASSWGPNQPQHF. Written as DNA, the CDR3 is TGCGCCAGCAGCTGGGGGCCTAATCAGCCCCAGCATTTT.